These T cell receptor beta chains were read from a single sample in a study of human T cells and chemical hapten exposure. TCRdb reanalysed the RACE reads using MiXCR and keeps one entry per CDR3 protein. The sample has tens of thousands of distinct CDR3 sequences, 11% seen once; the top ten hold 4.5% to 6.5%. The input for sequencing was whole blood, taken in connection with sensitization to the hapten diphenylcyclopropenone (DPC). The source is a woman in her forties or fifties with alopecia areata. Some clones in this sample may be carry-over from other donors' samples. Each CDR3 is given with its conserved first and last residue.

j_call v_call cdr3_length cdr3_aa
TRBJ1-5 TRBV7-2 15 CASSLAPQGTQPQHF
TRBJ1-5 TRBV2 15 CASNDGGDRTQPQHF
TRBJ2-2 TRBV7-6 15 CASSSGTPLTGELFF
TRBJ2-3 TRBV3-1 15 CASSPDSRWGDTQYF
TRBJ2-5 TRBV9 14 CASSSLAGGQTQYF
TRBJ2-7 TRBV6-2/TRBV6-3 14 CASQRFATTYEQYF
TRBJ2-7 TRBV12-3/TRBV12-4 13 CASSLVEGNEQYF
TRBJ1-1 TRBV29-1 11 CSVDSPTEAFF
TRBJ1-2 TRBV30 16 CAWSGPQRVTGYGYTF
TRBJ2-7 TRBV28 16 CASTSRRGQGSSEQYF
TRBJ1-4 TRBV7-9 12 CASSFGLEKLFF
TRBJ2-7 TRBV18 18 CASSPRAVREGRPYEQYF
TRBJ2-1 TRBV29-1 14 CSVGGAGTYNEQFF
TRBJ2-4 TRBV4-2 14 CASSQGGPKNIQYF
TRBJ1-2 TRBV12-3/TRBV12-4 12 CASSLSVKTYTF
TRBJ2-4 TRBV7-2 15 CASSSQHIAKNIQYF
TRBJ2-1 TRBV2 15 CASSAGGGGYNEQFF
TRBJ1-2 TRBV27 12 CASSRTGAGYTF
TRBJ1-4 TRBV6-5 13 CASSYSTNEKLFF
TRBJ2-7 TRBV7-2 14 CASRVYGQGDEQYF
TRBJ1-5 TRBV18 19 CASSPPPGQTLYSNQPQHF
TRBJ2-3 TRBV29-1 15 CSARTSGSGTDTQYF
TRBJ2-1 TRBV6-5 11 CASAMRTIQFF
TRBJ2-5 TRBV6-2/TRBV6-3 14 CASRGWVNQETQYF
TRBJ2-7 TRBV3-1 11 CASSRFYEQYF
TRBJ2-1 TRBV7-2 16 CASSSLSRGGYNEQFF
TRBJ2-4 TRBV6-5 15 CASRRGGASENIQYF
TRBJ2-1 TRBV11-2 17 CASSLLASGSPYNEQFF
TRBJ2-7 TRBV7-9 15 CASSLGTGGGYEQYF
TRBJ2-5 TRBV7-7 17 CASSLAQGTASGKTQYF
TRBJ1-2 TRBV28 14 CASSLGRANYGYTF
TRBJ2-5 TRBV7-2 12 CASSLTMETQYF
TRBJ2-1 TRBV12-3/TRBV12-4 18 CASGKGLAGASSYNEQFF
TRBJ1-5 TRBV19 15 CASSTRTEGNQPQHF
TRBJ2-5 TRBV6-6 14 CASTGTSRFETQYF
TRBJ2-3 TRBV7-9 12 CASSFPRDTQYF
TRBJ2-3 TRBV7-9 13 CASSPVGGDTQYF
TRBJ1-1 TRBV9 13 CASSVSEYTEAFF
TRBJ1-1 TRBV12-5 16 CASGLGVRVEVSEAFF
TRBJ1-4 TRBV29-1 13 CSGGTVAGEKLFF
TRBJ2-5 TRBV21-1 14 CASSTRTGGGSVYF
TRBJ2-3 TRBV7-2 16 CASSLGGGASTDTQYF
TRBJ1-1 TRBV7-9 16 CASSRLLAVSNTEAFF
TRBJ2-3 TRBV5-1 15 CASTEAGRAADTQYF
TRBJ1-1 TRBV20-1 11 CSALQNTEAFF
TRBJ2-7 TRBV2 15 CASRRQLPSSYEQYF
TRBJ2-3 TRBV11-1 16 CASSLVPGGLTDTQYF
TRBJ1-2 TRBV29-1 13 CSVLPGPNYGYTF
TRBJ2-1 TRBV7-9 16 CASSLAASGGDNEQFF